Here is one TCR beta chain with its context. As yet, its antigen is unknown. The data belong to a study of CD8+ T cells in alopecia areata. Looking at the study overall: Treatment of the treated patients consisted of oral tofacitinib, 5 to 10 mg twice daily. A 6-month off-drug phase came after tofacitinib, which had lasted 6 to 18 months. Study results and limitations: Affected lesional scalp, above all in alopecia totalis/universalis, was more clonal than normal scalp.

The CDR3 loop spans 17 amino acids. Germline-derived CDR1 and CDR2 are SGHNT and YYREEE (reference sequence). The V segment lost 5 bases and the J segment 0 bases; nucleotides outside the gene matches: 9. RNA was extracted and reverse transcribed into cDNA as the sequencing template. Some clones are missing from TCRdb's copy, which holds only in-frame ones; the method was immunoSEQ multiplex PCR. In the table there are around 140,000 clones, roughly 50% of which are singletons. Cell sorting on a FACSAria was used to separate CD4+ and CD8+ T cells from the PBMCs. The clonotype originates from a human donor with alopecia areata. Sequenced here: CD4+ T cells sorted from blood, sampled at week 0. This rearrangement joins TRBV5-4 to TRBJ2-1; 9 nucleotides align to TRBD2. The CDR3 sequence: CASSPVGGGASYNEQFF. CDR3 DNA: TGTGCCAGCAGTCCCGTTGGCGGGGGGGCCTCCTACAATGAGCAGTTCTTC.